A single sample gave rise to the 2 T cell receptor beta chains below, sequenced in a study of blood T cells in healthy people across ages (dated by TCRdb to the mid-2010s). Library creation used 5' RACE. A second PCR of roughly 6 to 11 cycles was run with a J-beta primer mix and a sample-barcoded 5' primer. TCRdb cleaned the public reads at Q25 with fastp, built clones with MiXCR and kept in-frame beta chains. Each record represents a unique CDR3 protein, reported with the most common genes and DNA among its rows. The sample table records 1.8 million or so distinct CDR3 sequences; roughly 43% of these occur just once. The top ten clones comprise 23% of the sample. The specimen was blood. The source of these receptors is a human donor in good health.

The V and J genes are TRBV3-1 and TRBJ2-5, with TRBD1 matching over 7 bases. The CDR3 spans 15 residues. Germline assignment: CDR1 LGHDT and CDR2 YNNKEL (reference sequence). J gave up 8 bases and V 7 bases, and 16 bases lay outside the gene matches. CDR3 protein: CASNKRLGTAQTQYF. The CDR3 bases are TGTGCCAGCAACAAAAGGTTAGGGACAGCGCAAACCCAGTACTTC.

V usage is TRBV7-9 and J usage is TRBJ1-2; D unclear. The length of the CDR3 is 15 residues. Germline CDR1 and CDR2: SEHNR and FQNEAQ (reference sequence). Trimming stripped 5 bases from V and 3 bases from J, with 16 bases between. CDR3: CASSPISQRDYGYTF. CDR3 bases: TGTGCCAGCAGCCCTATCAGCCAACGGGACTATGGCTACACCTTC.